This passage covers 22 T cell receptor beta chains from one sample sequenced in a study of T cell repertoires in cytomegalovirus infection. One entry per CDR3 protein, called by TCRdb with MiXCR from the reads. This table has 550,000 to 700,000 distinct CDR3 sequences, under 45% appearing once. Antigens of these TCRs are unknown. The material sequenced was cultured PBMCs, taken from culture after CMV antigen stimulation. The receptors were gathered from a human donor in good health (CMV status not recorded). Some clones in this sample may be carry-over from other donors' samples.

This clonotype has only a few counts. The chain uses TRBV19 and TRBJ2-1, with TRBD2 identical over 8 bases. The CDR3 length is 16 residues. V lost 4 bases and J lost 4; bases outside the gene matches: 9. The germline gives CDR1 LNHDA, CDR2 SQIVND (reference sequence). The CDR3 sequence is CASSTRVAGRYNEQFF. CDR3 coding DNA: TGTGCCAGTAGTACCCGGGTAGCGGGAAGGTACAATGAGCAGTTCTTC.

This rearrangement joins TRBV4-3 to TRBJ2-4; D might be TRBD1 or TRBD2, each matching 5 bases. The CDR3 consists of 16 residues. Trimming left V 2 bases short and J 1 base short, with 12 bases between. Germline V gene data show CDR1 as LGHNA and CDR2 as YSLEER. The CDR3 region has the DNA TGCGCCAGCAGCCAACCGACACGGGGCGCCAAAAACATTCAGTACTTC. Translation gives CASSQPTRGAKNIQYF.

This chain links TRBV11-2 with TRBJ2-1; 7 nucleotides line up with TRBD1. Losses at the gene ends were 0 bases for V and 8 bases for J; bases not matched to a gene: 10. Germline CDR1 SGHAT, CDR2 FQNNGV. The CDR3 spans 16 residues. The CDR3 here is CASSLDPRTGDHEQFF. The CDR3 DNA is TGTGCCAGCAGCTTAGATCCCCGTACAGGGGACCATGAGCAGTTCTTC. The full variable domain, its missing parts supplied by reference TRBV11-2 and TRBJ2-1, is EAGVAQSPRYKIIEKRQSVAFWCNPISGHATLYWYQQILGQGPKLLIQFQNNGVVDDSQLPKDRFSAERLKGVDSTLKIQPAKLEDSAVYLCASSLDPRTGDHEQFFGPGTRLTVL.

The genes are TRBV19 and TRBJ2-7; 9 nucleotides agree with TRBD2. Trimming cost V 9 bases and J 2 bases; bases outside gene matches: 8. Germline CDR1 and CDR2: LNHDA and SQIVND (reference sequence). This CDR3 is 14 amino acids long. The CDR3 protein is CASRGSGGAYEQYF. The CDR3 DNA sequence: TGTGCCAGCCGCGGTAGCGGGGGAGCCTACGAGCAGTACTTC.

This clonotype has a single count. This sequence joins TRBV7-3 and TRBJ1-4, with D unresolved. V was shortened by 5 bases and J by 8 bases, with 9 bases between the two germline ends. CDR3 length: 12 amino acids. Looked up from germline, CDR1 is SGHTA and CDR2 is FQGTGA. CDR3 sequence: CASSLETEKLFF. CDR3 nucleotides: TGTGCCAGCAGCCTGGAGACGGAAAAACTGTTTTTT.

In its sample, this clonotype was seen a few times. The chain couples TRBV7-2 to TRBJ1-4, with D hard to call. The CDR3 has 15 residues. CDR1 SGHTA and CDR2 FQGNSA come from the germline V gene. V lost 2 bases, J lost 6 bases, and 13 bases lay in between. The CDR3 spells CASSLFLSGYEKLFF. The CDR3 DNA reads TGTGCCAGCAGCTTATTCCTCAGTGGGTATGAAAAACTGTTTTTT.

The genes are TRBV20-1 and TRBJ1-5; 10 bases align to TRBD1. Germline CDR1 reads DFQATT; CDR2 reads SNEGSKA (reference sequence). There are 15 residues in the CDR3. V was pared by 3 bases and J by 7 bases, with 9 bases of the junction left unmatched. The CDR3, as DNA: TGCAGTGCTAGGGCGGGGGACAGGGGTGGCCAGCCCCAGCATTTT. Translating gives CSARAGDRGGQPQHF.

This clonotype was seen more than once but under ten times. The chain employs TRBV24-1 and TRBJ2-1; 7 nucleotides agree with TRBD1. This CDR3 comprises 15 residues. Germline lookup yields CDR1 KGHDR and CDR2 SFDVKD. The J segment lost 5 bases and the V segment lost 4 bases, leaving 7 bases of the junction unmatched. The CDR3 loop is CATSEGGGRDNEQFF. CDR3 in DNA: TGTGCCACCAGTGAAGGGGGCGGCAGGGACAATGAGCAGTTCTTC.

The rearrangement uses TRBV11-1 and TRBJ1-2; 7 bases map to TRBD1. Trimming removed 6 bases from V and 6 bases from J; junction bases left unmatched: 7. Germline V gene lookup returns CDR1 SGHAT and CDR2 FQDESV (reference sequence). The CDR3 sequence is 13 residues long. The CDR3 DNA is TGTGCCAGCAGACGAACCGGGACAGATGGCTACACCTTC. As protein: CASRRTGTDGYTF.

The rearrangement uses TRBV3-1 and TRBJ1-4; D is unresolved. The germline V gene encodes CDR1 LGHDT and CDR2 YNNKEL (reference sequence). The CDR3 runs to 14 residues. Trimming removed 2 bases from V and 2 bases from J, with 6 bases in between. CDR3 in DNA: TGTGCCAGCAGCCAAAGGTGGACTAATGAAAAACTGTTTTTT. It is translated as CASSQRWTNEKLFF.

This sequence joins TRBV24-1 and TRBJ2-2, with a possible D match to TRBD1 (5 bases). Trimming shortened V by 2 bases and J by 6 bases, and 12 bases separated the two germline ends. This CDR3 comprises 15 residues. The germline V gene has CDR1 KGHDR and CDR2 SFDVKD. CDR3 sequence reads: CATSDYDPGPGELFF. CDR3 bases: TGTGCCACCAGTGATTATGATCCAGGGCCCGGGGAGCTGTTTTTT.

The V call is TRBV11-2, the J call TRBJ2-2; D remains unclear. CDR3 length: 15 amino acids. Between the trimmed V and J ends, which lost 3 bases and 1 base, there was a span of 9 bases. Per the germline V gene, CDR1 is SGHAT and CDR2 is FQNNGV. The CDR3: CASSFRAENTGELFF. The CDR3 DNA sequence: TGTGCCAGCAGCTTCCGGGCCGAGAACACCGGGGAGCTGTTTTTT. The full variable domain, with the rest looked up from reference TRBV11-2 and TRBJ2-2, is EAGVAQSPRYKIIEKRQSVAFWCNPISGHATLYWYQQILGQGPKLLIQFQNNGVVDDSQLPKDRFSAERLKGVDSTLKIQPAKLEDSAVYLCASSFRAENTGELFFGEGSRLTVL.

This chain connects TRBV2 to TRBJ2-1; 9 bases fit TRBD1. In germline, CDR1 is SNHLY, CDR2 FYNNEI. V gave up 10 bases and J gave up 4 bases; unmatched junction bases: 8. The CDR3 has 14 amino acids. The CDR3 nucleotides read TGTGCCACCGTCCGGGACAGGGCATACAATGAGCAGTTCTTC. It translates to CATVRDRAYNEQFF.

The sample holds a few counts of this clonotype. This chain connects TRBV11-2 to TRBJ1-5, with D unresolved. The CDR3 sequence is 12 residues long. V was cut by 5 bases and J by 7 bases, with 9 bases left in between. CDR1 and CDR2 from the germline V gene are SGHAT and FQNNGV. The CDR3 sequence: CASSHLGQPQHF. The CDR3 bases are TGTGCCAGCAGCCACTTGGGGCAGCCCCAGCATTTT.

The chain has TRBV7-2 and TRBJ2-5, with D possibly matching TRBD2 (5 bases). The germline V gene encodes CDR1 SGHTA and CDR2 FQGNSA. V lost 7 bases and J lost 3, with 15 bases in between. The CDR3 has 14 residues. The CDR3, as DNA: TGTGCCAGCACCCAAAGTACCGGGGAAGAGACCCAGTACTTC. Translated, it gives CASTQSTGEETQYF.

Only a few counts were recorded for this clonotype. The chain combines TRBV18 with TRBJ2-2; possibly TRBD2 for D (5 bases). CDR3 length: 14 amino acids. Germline V gene sequence: CDR1 KGHSH, CDR2 LQKENI. Trimming stripped 2 bases from V and 4 bases from J, with 8 bases between. Here the CDR3 reads CASSPKRGTGELFF. The DNA of the CDR3 is TGTGCCAGCTCACCAAAACGGGGCACCGGGGAGCTGTTTTTT.

In this sample, this clonotype turned up a few times. V and J are TRBV6-5 and TRBJ2-7; 7 nucleotides line up with TRBD1. The germline V gene has CDR1 MNHEY and CDR2 SVGAGI. This CDR3 comprises 14 residues. Trimming cost V 2 bases and J 4 bases; bases outside gene matches: 5. Here the CDR3 reads CASSYGDSFYEQYF. The CDR3 nucleotides are TGTGCCAGCAGTTACGGGGACAGCTTTTACGAGCAGTACTTC.

This chain joins TRBV7-1 and TRBJ1-1; D is possibly TRBD1 (5 bases). TRBV7-1 is designated an ORF whose function remains uncertain. CDR3 length: 14 residues. The V and J ends lost 5 bases and 1 base respectively, with 11 bases between them. The CDR3 loop reads CASSQQERNTEAFF. The DNA of the CDR3 is TGTGCCAGCAGCCAACAGGAGCGGAACACTGAAGCTTTCTTT.

This clonotype was found a few times. This rearrangement joins TRBV19 to TRBJ1-4; TRBD1 matches at 8 bases. This CDR3 is built from 14 residues. The J segment lost 0 bases and the V segment lost 7 bases, leaving 1 base of the junction unmatched. CDR1 and CDR2 (germline): LNHDA, SQIVND (reference sequence). CDR3 DNA: TGTGCCAGTATGACAGGGGCAACTAATGAAAAACTGTTTTTT. Translation: CASMTGATNEKLFF.

DNA of the CDR3: TGCGCCAGCAGCCAAGATGGGGAGGATGAAAAACTGTTTTTT. This sequence encodes CASSQDGEDEKLFF. The genes are TRBV4-3 and TRBJ1-4; unclear D gene. Looked up from germline, CDR1 is LGHNA and CDR2 is YSLEER. V lost 0 bases and J 6 bases, leaving 8 bases between the germline ends. This CDR3 is built from 14 residues.

The chain links TRBV7-2 to TRBJ2-2; D unresolved. The CDR3 loop spans 15 amino acids. Trimming took 1 base from V and 0 from J, leaving 6 bases between them. The germline V gene has CDR1 SGHTA and CDR2 FQGNSA. CDR3 amino acids: CASSLVVTNTGELFF. The CDR3 DNA reads as TGTGCCAGCAGCTTAGTGGTAACGAACACCGGGGAGCTGTTTTTT. The variable domain in full, with the rest retrieved from reference TRBV7-2 and TRBJ2-2, is GAGVSQSPSNKVTEKGKDVELRCDPISGHTALYWYRQSLGQGLEFLIYFQGNSAPDKSGLPSDRFSAERTGGSVSTLTIQRTQQEDSAVYLCASSLVVTNTGELFFGEGSRLTVL.

In its sample, this clonotype was seen a few times. The chain uses TRBV18 and TRBJ1-1; tentative D call: TRBD1 (6 bases). There are 15 residues in the CDR3. CDR1 and CDR2 from the germline V gene are KGHSH and LQKENI. V was pared by 3 bases and J by 9 bases, with 20 bases between. CDR3 sequence: CASSPGNLIGQQAFF. Written as DNA, the CDR3 is TGTGCCAGCTCACCGGGGAATTTAATCGGACAGCAAGCTTTCTTT. Supplemented by reference TRBV18 and TRBJ1-1, the full variable domain reads NAGVMQNPRHLVRRRGQEARLRCSPMKGHSHVYWYRQLPEEGLKFMVYLQKENIIDESGMPKERFSAEFPKEGPSILRIQQVVRGDSAAYFCASSPGNLIGQQAFFGQGTRLTVV.